The 8 T cell receptor beta chains below all came from one sample that was sequenced in a study of cytomegalovirus exposure and HLA in healthy donors listed by TCRdb under 2017. The receptor library was made with the immunoSEQ multiplex PCR assay. The multiplex PCR relied on a mix of 60 forward primers for TCR Vbeta segments and 13 reverse primers for TCR Jbeta segments. TCRdb holds this immuneACCESS table with in-frame rearrangements only. Some clones are missing; in checked studies, unresolved V genes explain under half, and the rest has no known cause. This sample is represented by about 120,000 clones; 63% of them were singletons. The ten largest make up 10% of the sample. The sample comprised PBMCs. These receptors all stem from a man aged 35-49 years in good health and CMV-seropositive.

This chain uses TRBV4-1 with TRBJ2-1; TRBD2 agrees at 8 bases. Germline loops: CDR1 MGHRA, CDR2 YSYEKL. The CDR3 contains 13 residues. V gave up 8 bases and J gave up 16 bases; unmatched junction bases: 16. The CDR3 spells CASRQGTGGAGFF. In DNA, the CDR3 is TGCGCCAGCCGACAAGGTACCGGGGGGGCCGGTTTCTTC.

In regard to this clone: Germline is not matched at one junction end, which may reflect a read error. The rearrangement joins TRBV25-1 to TRBJ1-4, with TRBD1 matching over 11 bases. The germline gives CDR1 MGHDK, CDR2 SYGVNS. The CDR3 runs to 18 residues. Here the CDR3 reads CASSEDVGQGASNENLFF. The CDR3 DNA reads TGTGCCAGCAGTGAAGATGTAGGACAGGGGGCTTCTAATGAAAACCTGTTTTTT.

The genes are TRBV10-3 and TRBJ2-3, with D possibly matching TRBD1 (5 bases). Germline V gene lookup returns CDR1 ENHRY and CDR2 SYGVKD. CDR3 length: 14 amino acids. The V gene lost 2 bases and the J gene lost 2 bases, with 8 bases spanning the gap. In nucleotides, the CDR3 is TGTGCCATCAGTGAGGGCAGGGACACAGATACGCAGTATTTT. It yields the protein CAISEGRDTDTQYF.

This clone was picked up a small number of times. The gene calls are TRBV6-1 and TRBJ2-1; TRBD2 matches 10 bases. CDR3 length: 15 amino acids. V was pared by 4 bases and J by 3 bases, with 3 bases of the junction left unmatched. Germline CDR1 MNHNS, CDR2 SASEGT. For the CDR3, the DNA is TGTGCCAGCAGTGGTTTAGCGGGGGGCTACAATGAGCAGTTCTTC. It specifies CASSGLAGGYNEQFF.

This clone was seen only a few times. The V gene is TRBV12-5, the J gene TRBJ2-3, with D tentatively TRBD2 (5 bases). V was trimmed by 0 bases and J by 2 bases, leaving 9 bases between them. The CDR3 is 15 residues long. The germline gives CDR1 LGHNT, CDR2 FRNRAP. DNA for the CDR3: TGTGCTAGTGGTTTGGTAGCGGCACCCACAGATACGCAGTATTTT. This encodes CASGLVAAPTDTQYF.

The chain couples TRBV30 to TRBJ2-1, with D uncertain. The length of the CDR3 is 12 residues. V was pared by 3 bases and J by 0 bases, with 3 bases between. Germline V gene data show CDR1 as GTSNPN and CDR2 as SVGIG (reference sequence). The CDR3, as DNA: TGTGCCTGGAGCTCCTCCTACAATGAGCAGTTCTTC. Its translation is CAWSSSYNEQFF.

This clone was seen a few times. This chain links TRBV7-9 with TRBJ1-4; 9 nucleotides match TRBD1. Germline CDR1 and CDR2: SEHNR and FQNEAQ (reference sequence). Trimming cost V 5 bases and J 8 bases; bases outside gene matches: 9. The CDR3 is 15 residues long. For the CDR3, the DNA is TGTGCCAGCAGCCTAGGGACAGGGTTATGGGAAAAACTGTTTTTT. This translates into CASSLGTGLWEKLFF. Full variable domain (outside the CDR3, taken from reference TRBV7-9 and TRBJ1-4): DTGVSQNPRHKITKRGQNVTFRCDPISEHNRLYWYRQTLGQGPEFLTYFQNEAQLEKSRLLSDRFSAERPKGSFSTLEIQRTEQGDSAMYLCASSLGTGLWEKLFFGSGTQLSVL.

About this clone: The sample contains more than one DNA sequence encoding this CDR3. This sequence joins TRBV7-9 and TRBJ1-1; 8 nucleotides agree with TRBD1. The CDR3 runs 14 residues. Trimming at V came to 5 bases and at J to 2 bases, leaving 4 bases not matched to a gene. Germline V gene lookup returns CDR1 SEHNR and CDR2 FQNEAQ (reference sequence). Written as DNA, the CDR3 is TGTGCCAGCAGCCTGGGACAGGCCAACACTGAAGCTTTCTTT. It encodes CASSLGQANTEAFF.